One sample yielded the 15 T cell receptor beta chains listed below, sequenced in a study of shared clonotypes between healthy human individuals. Measured with immunoSEQ multiplex PCR; TCRdb has only the in-frame clones, and not every one. The repertoire holds 2 million to 2.5 million clones, over 85% seen once, with 0.13% in the top ten. The sequenced sample was naive CD4+ T cells sorted from blood. As for subset: CD45RA+ positively selected. The receptors were gathered from a man aged 18 to 30 in good health.

The V and J genes are TRBV11-3 and TRBJ2-1, with D uncertain. Germline CDR1 SGHNT, CDR2 YENEEA. This CDR3 has 13 amino acids. Trimming stripped 1 base from V and 7 bases from J, with 8 bases between. The CDR3 nucleotides are TGTGCCAGCAGCTTAGGGGAATCAAATGAGCAGTTCTTC. It specifies CASSLGESNEQFF.

The chain carries TRBV30 and TRBJ1-3, with D unresolved. The V gene lost 4 bases and the J gene lost 4 bases, with 14 bases spanning the gap. Germline CDR1 and CDR2: GTSNPN and SVGIG (reference sequence). This CDR3 contains 14 residues. This chain's CDR3 is CAWIRVPPGNTIYF. In DNA form, the CDR3 reads TGTGCCTGGATCCGGGTCCCCCCGGGAAACACCATATATTTT.

The CDR3 sequence is CSVGGPNQETQYF. The CDR3 coding sequence is TGCAGCGTTGGGGGGCCGAATCAAGAGACCCAGTACTTC. This chain uses TRBV29-1 with TRBJ2-5; D is perhaps TRBD1 (6 bases). Looked up from germline, CDR1 is SQVTM and CDR2 is ANQGSEA. The CDR3 runs to 13 residues. V lost 4 bases to trimming and J lost 2 bases, with 11 bases between them.

The chain couples TRBV30 to TRBJ1-5; 8 bases match TRBD1. V trimming: 0 bases; J trimming: 7 bases; junction bases outside the gene matches: 5. CDR3 length: 14 residues. The germline V gene has CDR1 GTSNPN and CDR2 SVGIG (reference sequence). The CDR3 nucleotides read TGTGCCTGGAGTGTTGACAGGGGAGTCCAGCCCCAGCATTTT. Its translation: CAWSVDRGVQPQHF.

V usage is TRBV5-6 and J usage is TRBJ2-2, with 7 bases that match TRBD1. After removal of 4 bases from V and 0 bases from J, the junction contained 9 bases not matched to a gene. From germline, CDR1 is SGHDT and CDR2 YYEEEE. The CDR3 runs 17 residues. CDR3 nucleotides: TGTGCCAGCAGCCCTGGGACAGTCAGGCCGAACACCGGGGAGCTGTTTTTT. Residues: CASSPGTVRPNTGELFF.

The CDR3 region is CASSRPGSSTYNEQFF. CDR3 nucleotide sequence: TGTGCCAGCAGCCGGCCGGGTTCCTCTACCTACAATGAGCAGTTCTTC. This chain uses TRBV14 with TRBJ2-1; D gene ambiguous. CDR3 size: 16 residues. Deletions cut 4 bases from V and 2 bases from J, with 15 bases between. Germline V gene lookup returns CDR1 SGHDN and CDR2 FVKESK. Based on the CDR3 plus reference TRBV14 and TRBJ2-1, the full variable domain is EAGVTQFPSHSVIEKGQTVTLRCDPISGHDNLYWYRRVMGKEIKFLLHFVKESKQDESGMPNNRFLAERTGGTYSTLKVQPAELEDSGVYFCASSRPGSSTYNEQFFGPGTRLTVL.

V usage is TRBV19 and J usage is TRBJ1-5; maybe TRBD1 (5 bases). V lost 2 bases and J lost 1, with 12 bases in between. The CDR3 has 16 residues. Germline CDR1 and CDR2: LNHDA and SQIVND (reference sequence). CDR3: CASSISQGGSNQPQHF. The CDR3 DNA reads as TGTGCCAGTAGTATAAGTCAGGGCGGGAGCAATCAGCCCCAGCATTTT.

This clone occurred once. The chain carries TRBV10-3 and TRBJ1-1, with no clear D. The CDR3 runs 14 residues. CDR1 ENHRY and CDR2 SYGVKD come from the germline V gene. Between the trimmed V and J ends, which lost 4 bases and 0 bases, there was a span of 9 bases. The CDR3 DNA reads as TGTGCCATCAGTGTTAGGAGTTTGAACACTGAAGCTTTCTTT. It translates to CAISVRSLNTEAFF.

This chain's CDR3 is CASSLTSGGRASYGYTF. The DNA for the CDR3 is TGTGCCAGCAGCTTAACGTCCGGGGGGAGAGCTAGCTATGGCTACACCTTC. The V and J genes are TRBV7-2 and TRBJ1-2, with a tentative D call TRBD1 (5 bases). The CDR3 is 17 residues long. Germline CDR1 and CDR2: SGHTA and FQGNSA. V lost 2 bases to trimming and J lost 4 bases, with 20 bases between them.

The chain links TRBV14 to TRBJ1-1; maybe TRBD1 (5 bases). With 3 bases removed from V and 5 bases from J, the gap between germline ends came to 16 bases. CDR1 SGHDN and CDR2 FVKESK come from the germline V gene. CDR3 length: 15 residues. The CDR3 nucleotides read TGTGCCAGCAGCCACCGGACAAACGGGGGGACTGAAGCTTTCTTT. The encoded protein is CASSHRTNGGTEAFF. Using reference TRBV14 and TRBJ1-1 for the parts outside the CDR3, the full variable domain is EAGVTQFPSHSVIEKGQTVTLRCDPISGHDNLYWYRRVMGKEIKFLLHFVKESKQDESGMPNNRFLAERTGGTYSTLKVQPAELEDSGVYFCASSHRTNGGTEAFFGQGTRLTVV.

The chain uses TRBV10-3 and TRBJ2-3; TRBD1 aligns across 9 bases. The germline gives CDR1 ENHRY, CDR2 SYGVKD. Trimming cost V 0 bases and J 4 bases; bases outside gene matches: 2. The CDR3 loop spans 15 amino acids. The CDR3 nucleotides read TGTGCCATCAGTGAGTCGACAGGGGGAGCAGATACGCAGTATTTT. Its protein is CAISESTGGADTQYF.

Here the CDR3 reads CASSLIHLYEQYF. The CDR3 nucleotides read TGTGCCAGCAGCTTAATCCACCTCTACGAGCAGTACTTC. The chain has TRBV11-2 and TRBJ2-7; D call uncertain. V was shortened by 2 bases and J by 3 bases, with 8 bases between the two germline ends. This CDR3 has 13 residues. In germline, CDR1 is SGHAT, CDR2 FQNNGV.

The chain links TRBV19 to TRBJ1-2; D is perhaps TRBD1 (5 bases). The CDR3 loop spans 18 amino acids. Germline V gene data show CDR1 as LNHDA and CDR2 as SQIVND (reference sequence). The V end was cut by 0 bases, the J end by 5 bases, with 22 bases between. The CDR3 DNA is TGTGCCAGTAGTATAGATGGGGGAACTCTCAGGACAAGGTATGGCTACACCTTC. Translation gives CASSIDGGTLRTRYGYTF.

On this clone: Within the sample, other DNA sequences also encode this same CDR3. The V call is TRBV4-3, the J call TRBJ2-7, with D unresolved. V lost 0 bases and J lost 1, with 10 bases in between. Germline CDR1 is LGHNA and CDR2 is YSLEER. The CDR3 runs to 15 residues. The CDR3 DNA follows: TGCGCCAGCAGCCAAGATCGTCGCAGTTCCTACGAGCAGTACTTC. Encoded protein: CASSQDRRSSYEQYF.

This clone occurred a few times. V gene TRBV2 combines with J gene TRBJ1-6; D is possibly TRBD1 (5 bases). V lost 1 base, J lost 6 bases, and 10 bases lay in between. This CDR3 has 15 residues. Germline CDR1 is SNHLY and CDR2 is FYNNEI. CDR3 sequence (DNA): TGTGCCAGCAGTGAAGAGAGGGGAGGTAATTCACCCCTCCACTTT. Its protein product is CASSEERGGNSPLHF. Filled out from reference TRBV2 and TRBJ1-6, the complete variable domain reads EPEVTQTPSHQVTQMGQEVILRCVPISNHLYFYWYRQILGQKVEFLVSFYNNEISEKSEIFDDQFSVERPDGSNFTLKIRSTKLEDSAMYFCASSEERGGNSPLHFGNGTRLTVT.